The 27 T cell receptor beta chains below all came from one sample that was sequenced in a study of beta chain features in type 1 diabetes (dated by TCRdb to 2017 to 2018). The library was built by means of the immunoSEQ multiplex PCR assay. The entire isolated RNA was reverse transcribed using the High Capacity cDNA Reverse Transcription Kit, and thus expressed TCRB transcripts were sequenced. This immuneACCESS table, as held by TCRdb, lists in-frame sequences with V and J called but not all clones. Of the missing ones, under half trace to an unresolved V gene in checked studies; the others have no known cause. This sample lists approximately 170,000 clones; 9% to 10% were detected once. The biggest ten clones account for over 2% of the sample. Sequenced material: central memory CD4+ T cells from blood. The origin of the receptors is a woman younger than 30 in good health.

There are many counts of this clone. The gene calls are TRBV29-1 and TRBJ2-5; D unresolved. The V gene lost 3 bases and the J gene lost 0 bases, with 5 bases spanning the gap. Germline V CDR1 and CDR2: SQVTM, ANQGSEA. The CDR3 is 12 residues long. The CDR3 DNA reads TGCAGCGTTGACGTAAACCAAGAGACCCAGTACTTC. Translated: CSVDVNQETQYF.

This clone was found a few times. The rearrangement joins TRBV2 to TRBJ1-1, with 11 bases matching TRBD1. This CDR3 region has 15 residues. Per the germline V gene, CDR1 is SNHLY and CDR2 is FYNNEI. V was pared by 8 bases and J by 4 bases, with 9 bases of the junction left unmatched. The CDR3 loop reads CASGGPGTGGTEAFF. CDR3 sequence (DNA): TGTGCCAGCGGGGGTCCCGGGACAGGGGGCACTGAAGCTTTCTTT.

The sample holds a few counts of this clone. This chain connects TRBV5-1 to TRBJ2-1; TRBD2 aligns across 7 bases. Germline loops: CDR1 SGHRS, CDR2 YFSETQ. Germline trimming cut 4 bases from V and 3 bases from J; bases unmatched to any gene: 7. The CDR3 runs to 15 residues. The CDR3 loop is CASSAREANYNEQFF. DNA for the CDR3: TGCGCCAGCAGCGCTCGGGAGGCAAACTACAATGAGCAGTTCTTC.

The chain couples TRBV19 to TRBJ1-1; 11 nucleotides match TRBD1. Looked up from germline, CDR1 is LNHDA and CDR2 is SQIVND (reference sequence). V dropped 10 bases and J dropped 4; count of bases not matched to a gene: 2. CDR3 length equals 12 residues. DNA of the CDR3: TGTGCCACCGGGACAGGGGGCACTGAAGCTTTCTTT. This codes for CATGTGGTEAFF.

This clone showed up just a few times. The CDR3 coding sequence is TGTGCCAGCAGTTACTCGACTAGCTGGCCTGATGAGCAGTTCTTC. It codes for CASSYSTSWPDEQFF. The genes are TRBV6-6 and TRBJ2-1; 7 nucleotides agree with TRBD2. The V gene's germline CDR1 is MNHNY and CDR2 SVGAGI (reference sequence). CDR3 length equals 15 residues. Trimming at V came to 0 bases and at J to 8 bases, leaving 7 bases not matched to a gene.

This clone was detected a few times. This chain links TRBV7-2 with TRBJ2-3; D is possibly TRBD1 (6 bases). Germline-derived CDR1 and CDR2 are SGHTA and FQGNSA. The V end was cut by 10 bases, the J end by 0 bases, with 11 bases between. This CDR3 has 13 amino acids. The CDR3 DNA is TGTGCCATCCCCAGGGGTAGCACAGATACGCAGTATTTT. Translated, it gives CAIPRGSTDTQYF.

This clone was seen more than once but under ten times. J is TRBJ1-3 and V is TRBV9; TRBD1 matches at 7 bases. The CDR3 spans 15 residues. Germline V gene sequence: CDR1 SGDLS, CDR2 YYNGEE. V lost 4 bases, J lost 0 bases, and 4 bases stayed unmatched. CDR3 residues: CASSQTGTSGNTIYF. Written as DNA, the CDR3 is TGTGCCAGCAGCCAGACAGGGACCTCTGGAAACACCATATATTTT. Based on the CDR3 plus reference TRBV9 and TRBJ1-3, the full variable domain is DSGVTQTPKHLITATGQRVTLRCSPRSGDLSVYWYQQSLDQGLQFLIQYYNGEERAKGNILERFSAQQFPDLHSELNLSSLELGDSALYFCASSQTGTSGNTIYFGEGSWLTVV.

The genes are TRBV5-4 and TRBJ2-2, with D tentatively TRBD1 (5 bases). This CDR3 is built from 17 residues. Germline V lookup: CDR1 SGHNT, CDR2 YYREEE (reference sequence). V was trimmed by 3 bases and J by 2 bases, leaving 17 bases between them. In DNA form, the CDR3 reads TGTGCCAGCAGCTCGGAAGGGGCGGCCTCTAACACCGGGGAGCTGTTTTTT. Its translation is CASSSEGAASNTGELFF.

In this sample, this clone turned up a few times. This rearrangement joins TRBV7-2 to TRBJ2-3, with 11 bases lining up with TRBD2. The trim removed 5 bases at V and 11 bases at J, leaving 12 bases unmatched. This CDR3 is built from 15 residues. Germline V lookup: CDR1 SGHTA, CDR2 FQGNSA. CDR3 DNA: TGTGCCAGCAGCCCAGCGCCACTAGCGGGAGTCGTGCAGTATTTT. Residues: CASSPAPLAGVVQYF.

This clone has only a few counts. The genes are TRBV11-2 and TRBJ2-3, with TRBD2 identical over 10 bases. This CDR3 has 17 amino acids. The germline V gene has CDR1 SGHAT and CDR2 FQNNGV. Trimming took 3 bases from V and 2 from J; bases not matched to a gene: 8. This chain's CDR3 is CASSLGASGGITDTQYF. The CDR3 DNA reads as TGTGCCAGCAGCTTGGGCGCTAGCGGGGGTATCACAGATACGCAGTATTTT.

The chain combines TRBV18 with TRBJ2-7; the D gene is possibly TRBD1 (6 bases). Trimming left V 3 bases short and J 7 bases short, with 16 bases between. The germline gives CDR1 KGHSH, CDR2 LQKENI. The CDR3 is 14 amino acids. The DNA of the CDR3 is TGTGCCAGCTCACCTCAGACAGGAGAAGATGAGCAGTACTTC. This gives the protein CASSPQTGEDEQYF. Full variable domain (missing parts from reference TRBV18 and TRBJ2-7): NAGVMQNPRHLVRRRGQEARLRCSPMKGHSHVYWYRQLPEEGLKFMVYLQKENIIDESGMPKERFSAEFPKEGPSILRIQQVVRGDSAAYFCASSPQTGEDEQYFGPGTRLTVT.

This clone was counted a few times. This chain links TRBV30 with TRBJ2-2; D is possibly TRBD1 (5 bases). The CDR3 length is 14 residues. Trimming cost V 6 bases and J 5 bases, with 16 bases left between them. Germline V gene lookup returns CDR1 GTSNPN and CDR2 SVGIG (reference sequence). The CDR3 DNA is TGTGCCTGTATAAAGCAGGGCCGGACCGGGGAGCTGTTTTTT. This translates into CACIKQGRTGELFF.

This clone was observed a few times. The chain links TRBV7-2 to TRBJ1-1; no clear D. The CDR3 sequence is 14 residues long. Germline CDR1 and CDR2: SGHTA and FQGNSA. Trimming left V 5 bases short and J 1 base short, with 11 bases between. In nucleotides, the CDR3 is TGTGCCAGCAGCAAAAGGCGGGAGAACACTGAAGCTTTCTTT. Translation gives CASSKRRENTEAFF. The full variable domain, completed using reference TRBV7-2 and TRBJ1-1, is GAGVSQSPSNKVTEKGKDVELRCDPISGHTALYWYRQSLGQGLEFLIYFQGNSAPDKSGLPSDRFSAERTGGSVSTLTIQRTQQEDSAVYLCASSKRRENTEAFFGQGTRLTVV.

On this clone itself: The junction departs from germline at one end; a sequencing error may be responsible. The chain has TRBV7-9 and TRBJ2-7; no definite D call. CDR3 size: 13 residues. Germline V gives CDR1 SEHNR, CDR2 FQNEAQ (reference sequence). The CDR3 DNA reads TGTGCCAGCAGCTTAGCCCCCTCCGACGAGCAGTACTTC. Translating it yields CASSLAPSDEQYF.

This clone was seen a handful of times. This sequence joins TRBV7-6 and TRBJ2-5; 7 bases align to TRBD1. The junction had 10 bases not matched to a gene; V was cut back by 5 bases and J by 1 base. Germline V lookup: CDR1 SGHVS, CDR2 FNYEAQ. This CDR3 spans 16 amino acids. CDR3 sequence reads: CASSVDPTGPQETQYF. The DNA for the CDR3 is TGTGCCAGCAGCGTCGACCCGACAGGGCCCCAAGAGACCCAGTACTTC. The full variable domain, rest sourced from reference TRBV7-6 and TRBJ2-5, is GAGVSQSPRYKVTKRGQDVALRCDPISGHVSLYWYRQALGQGPEFLTYFNYEAQQDKSGLPNDRFSAERPEGSISTLTIQRTEQRDSAMYRCASSVDPTGPQETQYFGPGTRLLVL.

This clone turned up a few times. This chain links TRBV30 with TRBJ2-3; TRBD1 aligns across 8 bases. J was trimmed by 6 bases and V by 1 base; bases with no gene match: 0. CDR1 and CDR2 (germline): GTSNPN, SVGIG (reference sequence). The CDR3 is 12 amino acids. CDR3 DNA sequence: TGTGCCTGGAGTGGGGACAGGGATACGCAGTATTTT. Its protein is CAWSGDRDTQYF.

V and J are TRBV2 and TRBJ1-1, with a weak D call TRBD1 (5 bases). CDR3 length equals 17 residues. Per the germline V gene, CDR1 is SNHLY and CDR2 is FYNNEI. Trimming took 2 bases from V and 2 from J, leaving 18 bases between them. The CDR3: CASSEPGADRPNTEAFF. The CDR3 coding sequence is TGTGCCAGCAGTGAACCCGGCGCCGACAGACCAAACACTGAAGCTTTCTTT. Together with reference TRBV2 and TRBJ1-1, the CDR3 gives the full variable domain: EPEVTQTPSHQVTQMGQEVILRCVPISNHLYFYWYRQILGQKVEFLVSFYNNEISEKSEIFDDQFSVERPDGSNFTLKIRSTKLEDSAMYFCASSEPGADRPNTEAFFGQGTRLTVV.

The chain combines TRBV29-1 with TRBJ1-2; D might be TRBD1 (6 bases). Trimming shortened V by 7 bases and J by 4 bases, and 16 bases separated the two germline ends. This CDR3 comprises 13 residues. CDR1 is SQVTM and CDR2 is ANQGSEA in the germline V gene. The CDR3 region has the DNA TGCAGCGCTCTGCTTGCCAGGGGCTATGGCTACACCTTC. Its translation: CSALLARGYGYTF.

The V gene is TRBV5-4, the J gene TRBJ2-3; 7 bases fit TRBD1. The J segment lost 5 bases and the V segment lost 0 bases, leaving 0 bases of the junction unmatched. There are 13 residues in the CDR3. Per the germline V gene, CDR1 is SGHNT and CDR2 is YYREEE (reference sequence). The CDR3 DNA follows: TGTGCCAGCAGCTTGGACAGGGGAGATACGCAGTATTTT. Residues: CASSLDRGDTQYF.

A remark on this clone: The junction shows a germline mismatch at one end, possibly a read error. J is TRBJ2-5 and V is TRBV7-7; 10 bases agree with TRBD2. The J call is doubtful: the DNA matches TRBJ2-7 better. The CDR3 has 14 residues. Germline lookup yields CDR1 SSHAT and CDR2 FNYEAQ (reference sequence). The CDR3 region has the DNA TGTGCTAGCAGCCAGCGGGAGGGAAACTACGAGCAGTACTTC. Amino acid sequence: CASSQREGNYEQYF.

This clone appeared a few times. CDR3 residues: CASSTRTGDSPLHF. CDR3 nucleotides: TGTGCCAGCAGTACCCGGACAGGGGACTCACCCCTCCACTTT. This rearrangement joins TRBV27 to TRBJ1-6; 9 nucleotides agree with TRBD1. The length of the CDR3 is 14 residues. After removal of 5 bases from V and 10 bases from J, the junction contained 6 bases not matched to a gene. Germline V gene sequence: CDR1 MNHEY, CDR2 SMNVEV (reference sequence).

This clone was counted only a few times. The V and J genes are TRBV7-6 and TRBJ2-5; D gene unclear. CDR1 is SGHVS, CDR2 FNYEAQ, per germline. V was clipped by 5 bases and J by 2 bases, with 9 bases between them. This CDR3 region has 13 residues. The CDR3 spells CASSPTAQETQYF. CDR3 nucleotides: TGTGCCAGCAGCCCCACAGCTCAAGAGACCCAGTACTTC.

This clone was detected a few times. The chain couples TRBV6-5 to TRBJ2-3; TRBD2 matches 8 bases. The germline V gene has CDR1 MNHEY and CDR2 SVGAGI. The J segment lost 4 bases and the V segment lost 8 bases, leaving 8 bases of the junction unmatched. This CDR3 comprises 14 residues. The CDR3 nucleotides read TGTGCCAGCTCCCGGGGGGGGCGGCCAGATACGCAGTATTTT. Its protein product is CASSRGGRPDTQYF.

The chain recombines TRBV5-1 with TRBJ2-3, with D unresolved. V was cut by 0 bases and J by 6 bases, with 11 bases left in between. This CDR3 contains 14 residues. Germline values: CDR1 SGHRS, CDR2 YFSETQ. The CDR3 nucleotides are TGCGCCAGCAGCTTGGAGGTGGCGGAGGATACGCAGTATTTT. Translation gives CASSLEVAEDTQYF.

V and J are TRBV6-5 and TRBJ2-2, with 11 bases fitting TRBD2. Trimming removed 6 bases from V and 5 bases from J; junction bases left unmatched: 2. In germline, CDR1 is MNHEY, CDR2 SVGAGI. The CDR3 is made up of 14 amino acids. CDR3: CASRTSGATGELFF. DNA for the CDR3: TGTGCCAGCAGGACTAGCGGGGCTACCGGGGAGCTGTTTTTT.

The chain employs TRBV23-1 and TRBJ1-6; unclear D gene. TRBV23-1 counts as an open reading frame of uncertain function. Trimming removed 0 bases from V and 0 bases from J, with 12 bases in between. The CDR3 length is 18 residues. The CDR3 DNA reads TGCGCCAGCAGTCAATCCGTCCGAGTTAGCTCCTATAATTCACCCCTCCACTTT. The encoded protein is CASSQSVRVSSYNSPLHF.

The rearrangement joins TRBV18 to TRBJ2-1, with 10 bases that match TRBD1. V lost 3 bases, J lost 4 bases, and 3 bases stayed unmatched. Germline CDR1 is KGHSH and CDR2 is LQKENI. CDR3 size: 15 residues. The CDR3 region has the DNA TGTGCCAGCTCACCCGGACAGGGGGTGTACAATGAGCAGTTCTTC. It codes for CASSPGQGVYNEQFF.